This entry features one T cell receptor (beta chain) sequence. Antigen: not known. V was cut by 0 bases and J by 3 bases, with 13 bases left in between. Germline V CDR1 and CDR2: SGDLS, YYNGEE. The CDR3 is 15 residues long. The sample is drawn from a study of T cell therapy after organ transplantation. Overall study: T cells were expanded 2 to 3 weeks with 30 CMV class I/II epitopes.

Sequencing used immunoSEQ multiplex PCR; TCRdb keeps in-frame clones, though not all of them. The table includes roughly 48,000 clones, 94% detected once. The study, taken as a whole, reports: Minimal repertoire change after therapy followed marked pretherapy expansions in nonresponders.

The clonotype originates from a human patient who had received a solid organ transplant and had CMV disease. The V gene is TRBV9, the J gene TRBJ2-7; tentative D call: TRBD2 (6 bases). Material: CD8+ T cells from blood, obtained before autologous CMV-specific T cell therapy. In DNA form, the CDR3 reads TGTGCCAGCAGCGTAGCTGGAGGGTCGGGCTACGAGCAGTACTTC. This encodes CASSVAGGSGYEQYF.